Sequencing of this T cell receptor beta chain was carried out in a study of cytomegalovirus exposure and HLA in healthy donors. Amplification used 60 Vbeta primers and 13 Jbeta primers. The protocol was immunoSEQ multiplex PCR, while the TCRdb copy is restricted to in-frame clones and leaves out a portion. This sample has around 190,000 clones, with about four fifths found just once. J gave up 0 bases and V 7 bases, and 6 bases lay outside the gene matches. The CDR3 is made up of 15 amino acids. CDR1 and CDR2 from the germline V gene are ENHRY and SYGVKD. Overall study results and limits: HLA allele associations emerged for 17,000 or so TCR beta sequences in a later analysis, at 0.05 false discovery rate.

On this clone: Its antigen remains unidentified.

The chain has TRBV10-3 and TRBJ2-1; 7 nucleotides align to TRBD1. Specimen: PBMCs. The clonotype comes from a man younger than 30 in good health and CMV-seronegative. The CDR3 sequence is CAITPGQSSYNEQFF. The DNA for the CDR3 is TGTGCCATCACCCCGGGACAGAGCTCCTACAATGAGCAGTTCTTC.